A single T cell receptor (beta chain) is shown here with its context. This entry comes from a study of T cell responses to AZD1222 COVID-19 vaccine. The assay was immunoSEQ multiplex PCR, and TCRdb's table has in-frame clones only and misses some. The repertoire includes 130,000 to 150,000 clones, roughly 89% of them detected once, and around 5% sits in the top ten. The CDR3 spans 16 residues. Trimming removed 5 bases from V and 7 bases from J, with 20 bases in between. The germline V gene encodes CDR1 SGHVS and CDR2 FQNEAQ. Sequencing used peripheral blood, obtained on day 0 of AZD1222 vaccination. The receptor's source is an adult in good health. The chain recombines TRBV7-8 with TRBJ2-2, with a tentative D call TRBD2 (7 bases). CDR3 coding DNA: TGTGCCAGCAGCCCCCTCGGGGGGCGCATTAACGGGGAGCTGTTTTTT. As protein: CASSPLGGRINGELFF.